The 15 T cell receptor beta chains presented below share a single source sample, sequenced in a study of OX40 agonist ivuxolimab in advanced cancers. Sequencing used immunoSEQ multiplex PCR; TCRdb keeps in-frame clones, though not all of them. The table lists 80,000 to 85,000 clones, about 88% of them singletons, with more than 6% in the top ten. The sequences come from CD4+ or CD8+ T cells sorted from blood, collected in a trial of the OX40 agonist ivuxolimab. These receptors were collected from an adult with an advanced solid tumor such as melanoma, head and neck, liver or kidney cancer.

The rearrangement joins TRBV11-2 to TRBJ2-7; D unclear. CDR1 and CDR2 (germline): SGHAT, FQNNGV. V shed 3 bases and J shed 1 base, with 16 bases lying between them. The CDR3 runs 16 residues. The CDR3 DNA reads TGTGCCAGCAGCTTGGGGAAAGGGATAGAATCCTACGAGCAGTACGTC. This gives the protein CASSLGKGIESYEQYV.

The rearrangement uses TRBV7-2 and TRBJ1-3; D unresolved. The V and J ends lost 4 bases and 0 bases respectively, with 13 bases between them. CDR1 is SGHTA, CDR2 FQGNSA, per germline. This CDR3 comprises 16 residues. CDR3 sequence: CASSSSTARSGNTIYF. CDR3 nucleotides: TGTGCCAGCAGCTCCTCTACTGCCCGCTCTGGAAACACCATATATTTT.

The V call is TRBV7-9, the J call TRBJ2-1, with 12 bases aligning to TRBD1. The CDR3 contains 15 residues. The ends lost 5 bases at V and 7 bases at J; junction bases unmatched: 6. CDR1 is SEHNR and CDR2 is FQNEAQ in the germline V gene (reference sequence). The CDR3 DNA reads TGTGCCAGCAGCCTAGGGACAGGGGGCGAGAATGAGCAGTTCTTC. It codes for CASSLGTGGENEQFF.

This chain joins TRBV4-2 and TRBJ2-1; D might be TRBD1 (7 bases). V shed 0 bases and J shed 9 bases, with 12 bases lying between them. Looked up from germline, CDR1 is LGHNA and CDR2 is YNFKEQ. This CDR3 comprises 14 residues. CDR3 DNA: TGTGCCAGCAGCCAAGACAGGGGGGACGGTGAGCAGTTCTTC. Its translation is CASSQDRGDGEQFF.

This clone was detected only a few times. This rearrangement joins TRBV4-1 to TRBJ2-7, with D hard to call. V shed 2 bases and J shed 1 base, with 12 bases lying between them. The CDR3 is made up of 15 amino acids. Germline V gene lookup returns CDR1 MGHRA and CDR2 YSYEKL. CDR3 sequence (DNA): TGCGCCAGCAGCCAATTTCCTGAAGGGTCCTACGAGCAGTACTTC. Translated: CASSQFPEGSYEQYF.

This clone was counted once. This chain connects TRBV2 to TRBJ2-7; TRBD2 is a possible D gene (6 bases). The CDR3 has 13 residues. The ends were cut back, 10 bases at V and 0 bases at J, with 13 bases in the middle. Germline loops: CDR1 SNHLY, CDR2 FYNNEI. The CDR3 coding sequence is TGTGCCACCGGGACGGGGGTCTCCTACGAGCAGTACTTC. It yields the protein CATGTGVSYEQYF.

This clone was detected once. This chain connects TRBV11-2 to TRBJ2-3; D gene unclear. There are 13 residues in the CDR3. Trimming stripped 0 bases from V and 4 bases from J, with 5 bases between. The germline V gene has CDR1 SGHAT and CDR2 FQNNGV. As DNA, the CDR3 is TGTGCCAGCAGCTTAGATCTAGCAGATACGCAGTATTTT. This gives the protein CASSLDLADTQYF.

The chain combines TRBV11-3 with TRBJ2-3, with 7 bases fitting TRBD1. The CDR3 length is 15 residues. J gave up 2 bases and V 1 base, and 3 bases lay outside the gene matches. From germline, CDR1 is SGHNT and CDR2 YENEEA. The CDR3: CASSLGGTDTDTQYF. CDR3 nucleotides: TGTGCCAGCAGCTTAGGGGGGACAGACACAGATACGCAGTATTTT.

CDR3 in amino acids: CASSLFAYQETQYF. DNA for the CDR3: TGTGCCAGCAGTTTATTCGCGTACCAAGAGACCCAGTACTTC. V usage is TRBV27 and J usage is TRBJ2-5; D remains ambiguous. Trimming pared 1 base from V and 0 bases from J, leaving 6 bases between. The CDR3 runs 14 residues. Germline CDR1 MNHEY, CDR2 SMNVEV (reference sequence).

The V gene is TRBV15, the J gene TRBJ2-2; D remains unclear. This CDR3 has 18 residues. Germline lookup yields CDR1 LNHNV and CDR2 YYDKDF (reference sequence). V lost 7 bases to trimming and J lost 6 bases, with 27 bases between them. The CDR3 DNA reads TGTGCCACCACCCCGTTTGACACCGCCCCCCCTAGACCCGGGGAGCTGTTTTTT. Its protein product is CATTPFDTAPPRPGELFF.

V is TRBV28 and J is TRBJ1-3; no clear D. The length of the CDR3 is 15 residues. V shed 6 bases and J shed 0 bases, with 12 bases lying between them. CDR1 is MDHEN, CDR2 SYDVKM, per germline. Written as DNA, the CDR3 is TGTGCCAGCAGAAAAGGAGGCTCCTCTGGAAACACCATATATTTT. Protein: CASRKGGSSGNTIYF.

The chain employs TRBV6-6 and TRBJ1-2; 8 nucleotides agree with TRBD1. V shed 2 bases, J shed 0 bases, and the junction held 2 bases outside the gene matches. The CDR3 length is 15 residues. Germline V gives CDR1 MNHNY, CDR2 SVGAGI (reference sequence). The CDR3 DNA reads TGTGCCAGCAGTTACGGACAGGGAACTAACTATGGCTACACCTTC. It yields the protein CASSYGQGTNYGYTF.

The chain links TRBV2 to TRBJ2-1, with no clear D. Looked up from germline, CDR1 is SNHLY and CDR2 is FYNNEI. V lost 0 bases and J lost 6, with 9 bases in between. The CDR3 contains 14 residues. The CDR3 DNA is TGTGCCAGCAGTGAAGCGCAATTCAGCAATGAGCAGTTCTTC. Translation gives CASSEAQFSNEQFF.

The genes are TRBV9 and TRBJ1-4; D gene ambiguous. This CDR3 has 14 amino acids. V lost 3 bases to trimming and J lost 0 bases, with 6 bases between them. Germline assignment: CDR1 SGDLS and CDR2 YYNGEE. As DNA, the CDR3 is TGTGCCAGCAGCGGAGATGCAACTAATGAAAAACTGTTTTTT. It translates to CASSGDATNEKLFF. Drawing the rest from reference TRBV9 and TRBJ1-4, the complete variable domain is DSGVTQTPKHLITATGQRVTLRCSPRSGDLSVYWYQQSLDQGLQFLIQYYNGEERAKGNILERFSAQQFPDLHSELNLSSLELGDSALYFCASSGDATNEKLFFGSGTQLSVL.

CDR3 loop: CATSRDGGTNEKLFF. The CDR3 nucleotides read TGTGCCACCAGCAGAGATGGGGGGACTAATGAAAAACTGTTTTTT. The V call is TRBV15, the J call TRBJ1-4, with D possibly being TRBD1 (5 bases). The CDR3 covers 15 residues. CDR1 LNHNV and CDR2 YYDKDF come from the germline V gene (reference sequence). Trimming took off 0 bases at V and 2 bases at J, with 7 bases between the two ends.